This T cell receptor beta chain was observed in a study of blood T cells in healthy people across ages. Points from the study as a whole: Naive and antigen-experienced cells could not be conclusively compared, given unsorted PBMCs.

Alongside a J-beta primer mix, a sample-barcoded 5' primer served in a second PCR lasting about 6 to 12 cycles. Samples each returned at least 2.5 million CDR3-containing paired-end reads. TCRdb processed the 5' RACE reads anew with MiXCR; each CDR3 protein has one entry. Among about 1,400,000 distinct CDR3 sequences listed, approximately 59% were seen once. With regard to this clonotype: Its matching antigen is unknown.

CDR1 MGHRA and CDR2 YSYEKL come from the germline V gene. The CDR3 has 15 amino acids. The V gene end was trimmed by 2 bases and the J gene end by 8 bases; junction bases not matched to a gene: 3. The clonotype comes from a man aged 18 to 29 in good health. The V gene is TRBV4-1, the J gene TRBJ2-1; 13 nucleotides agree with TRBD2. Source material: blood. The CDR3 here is CASSQTSGGVHEQFF. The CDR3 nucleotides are TGCGCCAGCAGCCAAACTAGCGGGGGGGTGCATGAGCAGTTCTTC.